This T cell receptor (beta chain) was identified in a study of a mutant IDH1 vaccine in newly diagnosed glioma. Overall study context: With temozolomide cycles, or 4-6 weeks after radiotherapy alone, vaccination was started. In the visit schedule, V12 fell in week 35, while V13 fell in week 47. Findings and caveats of the study: Top peripheral T cell clonotype shifts appeared unrelated to pseudoprogression.

Method: immunoSEQ multiplex PCR; TCRdb's copy keeps in-frame clones and lacks some. The sample holds about 74,000 clones, around 87% seen once. Sample time point: week 35, safety follow-up. It was 300 ug of mutant IDH1 20-mer peptide that made up each vaccine dose, given with topical imiquimod. Those who donated had recent WHO grade 3 or 4 IDH1-mutant, ATRX-lost astrocytomas. Comments on this clone: Its antigen is still unknown.

The junction had 10 bases not matched to a gene; V was cut back by 0 bases and J by 5 bases. This CDR3 region has 17 residues. Germline V gene data show CDR1 as SGDLS and CDR2 as YYNGEE. The sequence derives from a man younger than 40 with glioma. Material: PBMCs, obtained from a glioma patient whose treatment included an IDH1 peptide vaccine. The genes are TRBV9 and TRBJ2-1, with TRBD2 matching over 8 bases. CDR3 nucleotide sequence: TGTGCCAGCAGCGTAGGGGGCGGGAGGTTTGCCCACAATGAGCAGTTCTTC. Translation gives CASSVGGGRFAHNEQFF.